This T cell receptor (beta chain) was retrieved from a study of molecular identifiers for immune sequencing clone quantification. Study at large: The replicates split RNA from approximately 22,000 or 94,000 naive CD8 cells five ways and sequenced four.

MiXCR, applied by TCRdb to the PCR reads, yields one record per CDR3 protein. The profile shows around 70,000 distinct CDR3 sequences, less than 20% of them singletons. Germline V gene data show CDR1 as LNHDA and CDR2 as SQIVND (reference sequence). Trimming pared 2 bases from V and 4 bases from J, leaving 9 bases between. The CDR3 spans 13 residues. It was from roughly 20,000 to 1,000,000 sorted cells, with 10%, 30% or 50% RNA, that naive CD8 libraries came. The authors sorted naive CD8 T cells as CD8+CD4-CCR7+CD45RA+. This clonotype was sampled from a human donor in good health. Some libraries in this study had Jurkat cell RNA spiked in. The material sequenced was naive CD8+ T cells from blood, with Jurkat cell RNA spiked in. Subset here: FACS-sorted CD8+CD4-CCR7+CD45RA+ naive T cells. The chain recombines TRBV19 with TRBJ2-7; possible D gene TRBD1, 5 bases. This CDR3 reads CASSITQGYEQYF. CDR3 bases: TGTGCCAGTAGTATAACTCAGGGTTACGAGCAGTACTTC.